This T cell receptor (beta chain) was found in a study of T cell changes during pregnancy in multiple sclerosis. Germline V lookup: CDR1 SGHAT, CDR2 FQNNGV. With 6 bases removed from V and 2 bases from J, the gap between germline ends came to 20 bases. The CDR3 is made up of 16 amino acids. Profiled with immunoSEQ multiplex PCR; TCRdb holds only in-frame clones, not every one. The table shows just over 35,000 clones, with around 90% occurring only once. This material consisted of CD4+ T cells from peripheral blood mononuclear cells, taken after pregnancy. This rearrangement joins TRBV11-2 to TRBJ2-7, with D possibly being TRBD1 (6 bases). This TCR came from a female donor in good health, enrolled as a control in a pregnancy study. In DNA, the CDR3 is TGTGCCAGCAGATCCCCTGCTAGGGGGAAACCCTACGAGCAGTACTTC. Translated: CASRSPARGKPYEQYF.